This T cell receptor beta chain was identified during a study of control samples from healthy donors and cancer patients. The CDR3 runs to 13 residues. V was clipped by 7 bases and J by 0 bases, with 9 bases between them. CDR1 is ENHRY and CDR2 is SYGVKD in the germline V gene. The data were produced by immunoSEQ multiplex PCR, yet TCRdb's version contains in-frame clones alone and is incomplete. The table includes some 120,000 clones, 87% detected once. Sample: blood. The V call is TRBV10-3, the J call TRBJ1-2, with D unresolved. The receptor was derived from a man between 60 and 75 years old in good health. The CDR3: CAITPGSNYGYTF. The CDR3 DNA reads TGTGCCATCACGCCTGGGTCTAACTATGGCTACACCTTC.